This TCR beta chain was identified in a study of shared clonotypes between healthy human individuals (dated by TCRdb to 2020 to 2022). Regarding the study in general: A couple of women and three men aged 18 to 49 years were included in the cohort. Per donor, three plates each were used for CD4 naive and CD4 memory, two for CD8 naive, and one for CD8 memory. To estimate repertoire size and how much clonotypes are shared between individuals, the study performed deep sequencing of blood TCR repertoires from 4 to 6 healthy adults. Libraries were prepared and TCR repertoires were sequenced by different laboratories using diverse techniques, in order to increase sequencing depth and limit assay-specific biases. Leukapheresis yielded between about 0.8 and 9.5 billion PBMCs per donor.

The paper as a whole reports these results and caveats: The genetic and exposure-history diversity represented was limited by the small number of donors. Pairwise subsampling led to the expectation that sequencing depth would affect the degree of clonotype sharing among donors. Across four donors, roughly 5% of naive CD4, roughly 3.3% of naive CD8, 2.3% of memory CD4, and over 0.35% of memory CD8 clonotypes were shared. Even with the large sequencing depth, rarefaction of the sorted-subset datasets indicated that sequencing was incomplete. Naive subsets generally had larger estimated clonotype richness than memory subsets. Clonotypes shared by all four sorted-subset donors showed higher generation probabilities than non-shared clonotypes. Only blood was sampled, and tissue TCR repertoires likely differ from those in blood.

TCR CDR3 regions were amplified from genomic DNA by multiplex PCR using the deep immunoSEQ assay. Extracted genomic DNA from each cell subset was distributed evenly across all wells of several immunoSEQ 96-well plates, and each plate was treated as a replicate. Each replicate PCR for sorted subsets received 150 to 250 ng genomic DNA, equal to 30,000 or so T cell genomes. Purified libraries were quantified with a Qubit 3.0 fluorometer, sized on a Bioanalyzer 2100, and re-quantified with the KAPA Library Quantification kit. Every immunoSEQ 96-well plate was sequenced on a separate single-read 150-cycle Illumina NextSeq 550 flow cell. Concerning the study's data processing: Because the immunoSEQ output held only junctional sequences and lacked quality scores, the filtering could not match the filtering applied to full-length reads. Sequences were annotated with PyIR, a Python wrapper for IgBLAST v1.9, using IMGT germline references to assign V/J genes and CDR3. Reads were removed for weak V/J assignments (E-value above 1e-6), missing CDR3, stop codons, out-of-frame junctions, or ambiguous translated residues. V3J clonotypes were defined by identical inferred V gene, J gene, and CDR3 amino acid sequence. Percentage overlap between repertoires was calculated by dividing the number of shared unique clonotypes by the size of the smaller repertoire. Richness of each repertoire was evaluated using RTK rarefaction, the Chao1 estimator, and Recon v2.1 estimates of unobserved clonotypes. For all TCRbeta clonotypes obtained by the gDNA method from a few donors, generation probabilities were computed with OLGA. The clones in this table, taken by TCRdb from immuneACCESS, are in-frame only. Not every clone is retained; where verified, under half of the shortfall comes from an unresolved V gene, and the cause of the rest is unknown. Clone size and the V and J calls come from that table; the DNA yielded D and trimming. The sample contains about 2 million clones, 85% to 95% of them found a single time. The top ten clones comprise more than 0.1% of the sample.

The donors were healthy, HIV-negative adults with no recently reported acute infections or vaccinations. Every donor was a Caucasian adult living in Nashville, Tennessee, USA. CD4+ T cells were enriched through magnetic negative selection, after which naive cells were positively selected on CD45RA and the remaining negative fraction served as the memory subset. Blood was collected by leukapheresis, and PBMCs were isolated by Ficoll-Histopaque density gradient centrifugation and then cryopreserved in liquid nitrogen vapor phase. Analytical flow cytometry was used to check the purity and quantity of every magnetically sorted T cell population. Genomic DNA was isolated from each sorted fraction and quantified by UV absorbance on a Nanodrop 2000c. Germline trimming: 6 bases from V, 8 bases from J; junction bases outside gene matches: 9. Reading from cysteine to phenylalanine, the CDR3 counts 14 amino acids. Of the read, only the CDR3 DNA is kept; its 42 bases are in frame from base 1. The germline V gene encodes CDR1 MNHNS and CDR2 SASEGT.

To note about this clone: This receptor's antigen is unknown. No much larger clonotype is one base removed from it; base qualities were not supplied.

The TCR was taken from a man aged 18-30 years in good health. The receptor chain draws on TRBV6-1 and TRBJ1-4, with 7 central nucleotides matching TRBD1. Material for sequencing was naive CD4+ T cells sorted from blood. The cell subset or site label for this specimen denotes: CD45RA+ positively selected. The DNA reads TGTGCCAGCAGATCCCGGGACAGCTTAGAAAAACTGTTTTTT. It encodes CASRSRDSLEKLFF.